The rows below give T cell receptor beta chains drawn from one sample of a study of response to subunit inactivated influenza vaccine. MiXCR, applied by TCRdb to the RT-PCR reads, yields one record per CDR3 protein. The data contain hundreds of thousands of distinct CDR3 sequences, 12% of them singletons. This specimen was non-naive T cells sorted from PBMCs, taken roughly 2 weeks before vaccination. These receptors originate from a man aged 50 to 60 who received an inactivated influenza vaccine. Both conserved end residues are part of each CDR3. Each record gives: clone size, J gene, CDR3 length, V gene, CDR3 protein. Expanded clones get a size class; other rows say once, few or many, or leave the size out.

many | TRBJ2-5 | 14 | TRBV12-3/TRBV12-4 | CASSLGGGGETQYF
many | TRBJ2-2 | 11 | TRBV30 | CARRYTGELFF
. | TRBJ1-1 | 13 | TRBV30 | CAWIPSMNTEAFF
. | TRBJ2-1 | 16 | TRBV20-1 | CSADQMSGTPGGEQFF
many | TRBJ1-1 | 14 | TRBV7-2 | CASSRTTMNTEAFF
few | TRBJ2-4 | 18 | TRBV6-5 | CASSYSVTGGAGKNIQYF
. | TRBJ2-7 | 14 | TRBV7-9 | CASSLSGSSGEQYF
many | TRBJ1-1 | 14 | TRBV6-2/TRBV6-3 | CASRTPEVNTEAFF
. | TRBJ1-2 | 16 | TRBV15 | CATSRVAGQGNHGYTF
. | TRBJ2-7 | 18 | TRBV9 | CASSVGSSGRHVSYEQYF
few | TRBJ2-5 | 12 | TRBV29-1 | CSVVTGQETQYF
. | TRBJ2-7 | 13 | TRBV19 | CASSTEPRYEQYF
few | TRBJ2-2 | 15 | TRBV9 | CASSPGGHFPGELFF
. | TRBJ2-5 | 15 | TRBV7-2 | CASSLGGLKKETQYF
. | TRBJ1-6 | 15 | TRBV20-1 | CSADLSYRDNSPLHF
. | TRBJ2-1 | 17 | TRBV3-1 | CACSQDPWRESYNEQFF
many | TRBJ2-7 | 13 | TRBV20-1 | CSAIPSGRGEQYF
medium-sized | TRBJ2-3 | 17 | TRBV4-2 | CASSQGNGGRLADTQYF
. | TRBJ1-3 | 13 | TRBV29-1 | CSVAQEAGNTIYF
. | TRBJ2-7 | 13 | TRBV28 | CASSSGSFYEQYF
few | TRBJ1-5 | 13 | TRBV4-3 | CASSQDRGGPQHF
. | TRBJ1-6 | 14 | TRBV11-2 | CASSTGQAYSPLHF
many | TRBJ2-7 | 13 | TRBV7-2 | CASSFASSYEQYF
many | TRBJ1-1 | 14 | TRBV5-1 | CASSFKTMNTEAFF
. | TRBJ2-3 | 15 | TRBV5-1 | CASSSSGRDTDTQYF
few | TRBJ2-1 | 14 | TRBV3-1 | CASSQGLAIHEQFF
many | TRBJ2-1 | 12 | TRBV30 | CAWSVTRENQFF
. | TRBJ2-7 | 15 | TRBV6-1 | CASPAVGTGFHEQYF
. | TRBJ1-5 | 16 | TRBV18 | CASSPQKQSAGQPQHF
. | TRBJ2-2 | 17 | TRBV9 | CASSARLAGVNTGELFF
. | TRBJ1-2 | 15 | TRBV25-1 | CASSPPGQDYYGYTF
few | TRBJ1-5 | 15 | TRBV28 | CASSLITGGRQPQHF
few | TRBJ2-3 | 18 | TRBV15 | CATSREVGLAGGKDTQYF
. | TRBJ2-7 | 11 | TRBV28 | CASTNRYEQCF
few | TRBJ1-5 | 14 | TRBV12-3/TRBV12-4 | CASRSGHSNQPQHF
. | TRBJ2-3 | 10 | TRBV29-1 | CSTLADTQYF
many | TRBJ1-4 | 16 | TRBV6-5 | CASSYHQGPKGEKLFF
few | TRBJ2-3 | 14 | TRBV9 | CASSPRQEVDTQYF
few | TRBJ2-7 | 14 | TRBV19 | CASSIRVSSYEQYF
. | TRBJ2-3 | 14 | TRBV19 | CASRRQGGTDTQYF
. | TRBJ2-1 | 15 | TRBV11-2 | CASSRPGLAGNEQFF
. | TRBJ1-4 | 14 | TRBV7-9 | CASSKRQGIGELFF
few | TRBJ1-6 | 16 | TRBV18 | CASSPPNRRSESPLHF
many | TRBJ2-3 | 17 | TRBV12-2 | CASRLASRGGYTDTQYF
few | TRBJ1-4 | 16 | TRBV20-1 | CSAFNRGRGTNEKLFF
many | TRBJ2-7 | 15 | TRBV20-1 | CSARDQTGISYEQYF
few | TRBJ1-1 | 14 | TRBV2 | CASSGQGRVGEAFF
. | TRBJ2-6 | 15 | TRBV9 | CASSALGFGANVLTF
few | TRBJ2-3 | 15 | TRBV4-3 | CASSQGSLGKDTQYF
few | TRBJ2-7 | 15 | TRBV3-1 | CASSQGGRSSYEQYF
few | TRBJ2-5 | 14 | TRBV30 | CAWSVESGGRTQYF
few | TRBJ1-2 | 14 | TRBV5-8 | CASSLTGENYGYTF
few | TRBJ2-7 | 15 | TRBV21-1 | CASSKYGKILYEQYF
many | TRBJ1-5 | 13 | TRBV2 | CASRQQGAQPQHF
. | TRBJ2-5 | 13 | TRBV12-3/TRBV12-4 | CASSLDRAVTQYF
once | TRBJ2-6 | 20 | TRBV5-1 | CASSLYAWTRGYSGANVLTF
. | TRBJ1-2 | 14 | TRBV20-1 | CSAYARDIVYGYTF
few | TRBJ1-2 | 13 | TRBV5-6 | CASSPPSGGGYTF
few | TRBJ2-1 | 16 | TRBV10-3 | CAISGGGQGARNEQFF